The T cell receptor beta chain described here comes from a study of memory CD4+ T cells and cytomegalovirus serostatus. Study-level results: A US-trained random forest predicted CMV serostatus with median AUC around 0.91.

Single viable CD3+CD4+CD8-CD45RO+ cells were sorted as the memory CD4+ T cells. As concerns this clone: No antigen is known for it.

CDR1 and CDR2 (germline): SGHNT, YYREEE (reference sequence). The CDR3 is made up of 13 amino acids. Trimming pared 4 bases from V and 4 bases from J, leaving 12 bases between. The protocol was immunoSEQ multiplex PCR, while the TCRdb copy is restricted to in-frame clones and leaves out a portion. The sample records 40,000 to 45,000 clones, 76% being singletons. The J gene is TRBJ2-7, the V gene TRBV5-4; no clear D gene. The sample was memory CD4+ T cells from blood. This clonotype was obtained from an adult in good health and CMV-seronegative. The CDR3 loop is CASSRRGRYEQYF. CDR3 sequence (DNA): TGTGCCAGCAGCCGGAGAGGTAGATACGAGCAGTACTTC.